This T cell receptor beta chain appears in the sequencing data of a study of response to subunit inactivated influenza vaccine. Study outcomes and limitations: The study's authors posited that every seasonal influenza vaccination enlists few new T cells.

This clonotype was seen only a few times. Its antigen is unidentified. This CDR3 comprises 15 residues. Trimming took 0 bases from V and 4 from J, leaving 10 bases between them. Germline V CDR1 and CDR2: ENHRY, SYGVKD. MiXCR was run by TCRdb on the RT-PCR reads, yielding one entry per CDR3 protein. This repertoire shows a few hundred thousand distinct CDR3 sequences, 12% to 15% found once; its top ten account for more than 9.5%. The sequence was obtained from a man in his fifties or sixties who received an inactivated influenza vaccine. Source: PBMCs from blood, taken 11 to 12 days after vaccination. The rearrangement links TRBV10-3 to TRBJ2-1, with D hard to call. CDR3 in amino acids: CAISESRSQYNEQFF. In DNA, the CDR3 is TGTGCCATCAGTGAGTCGAGGTCCCAGTACAATGAGCAGTTCTTC.